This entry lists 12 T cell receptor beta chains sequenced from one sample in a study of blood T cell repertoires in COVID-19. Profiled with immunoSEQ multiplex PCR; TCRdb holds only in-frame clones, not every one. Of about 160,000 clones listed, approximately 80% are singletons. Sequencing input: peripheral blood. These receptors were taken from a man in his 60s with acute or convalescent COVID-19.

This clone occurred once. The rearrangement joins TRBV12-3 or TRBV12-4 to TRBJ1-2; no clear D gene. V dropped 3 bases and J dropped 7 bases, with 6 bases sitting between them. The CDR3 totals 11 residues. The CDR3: CASSLLGGYTF. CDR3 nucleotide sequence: TGTGCCAGCAGTTTGCTCGGTGGCTACACCTTC.

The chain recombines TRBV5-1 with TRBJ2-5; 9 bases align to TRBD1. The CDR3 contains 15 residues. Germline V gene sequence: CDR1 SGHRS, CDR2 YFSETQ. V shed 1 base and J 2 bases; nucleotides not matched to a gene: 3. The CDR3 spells CASSLTGGRQETQYF. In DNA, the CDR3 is TGCGCCAGCAGCTTGACAGGGGGCCGACAAGAGACCCAGTACTTC.

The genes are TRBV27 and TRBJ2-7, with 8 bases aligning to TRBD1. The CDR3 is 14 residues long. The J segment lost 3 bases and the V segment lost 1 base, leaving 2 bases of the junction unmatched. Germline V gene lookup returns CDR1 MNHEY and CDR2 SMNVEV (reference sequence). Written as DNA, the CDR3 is TGTGCCAGCAGTTTATTAGGGACAGGCTACGAGCAGTACTTC. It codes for CASSLLGTGYEQYF.

CDR3: CASSLGRTGNTGELFF. The CDR3 bases are TGTGCCAGCAGCTTGGGGAGGACAGGGAACACCGGGGAGCTGTTTTTT. The rearrangement uses TRBV5-6 and TRBJ2-2; TRBD1 matches at 7 bases. Germline CDR1 is SGHDT and CDR2 is YYEEEE. The CDR3 runs to 16 residues. V shed 0 bases, J shed 1 base, and the junction held 3 bases outside the gene matches.

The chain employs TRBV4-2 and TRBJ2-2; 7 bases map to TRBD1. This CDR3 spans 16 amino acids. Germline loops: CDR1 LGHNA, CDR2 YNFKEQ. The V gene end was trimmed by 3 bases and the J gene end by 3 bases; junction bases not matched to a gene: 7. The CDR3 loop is CASSQLGDSYTGELFF. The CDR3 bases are TGTGCCAGCAGCCAGCTCGGGGACAGCTACACCGGGGAGCTGTTTTTT.

CDR3 bases: TGTGCCAGCAGCGCCGGGACACCCCACTCCGATACGCAGTATTTT. The encoded protein is CASSAGTPHSDTQYF. V and J are TRBV5-8 and TRBJ2-3, with TRBD1 as a possible D gene (6 bases). CDR3 size: 15 residues. Germline V gene sequence: CDR1 SGHTS, CDR2 YDEGEE. The germline V and J ends were trimmed by 4 bases and 6 bases, with 18 bases remaining between them.

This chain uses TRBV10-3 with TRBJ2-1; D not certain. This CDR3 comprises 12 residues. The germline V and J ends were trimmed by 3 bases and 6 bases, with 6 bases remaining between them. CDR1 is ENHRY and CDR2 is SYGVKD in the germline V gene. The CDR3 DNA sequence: TGTGCCATCAGTGACAGTCCCAATGAGCAGTTCTTC. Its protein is CAISDSPNEQFF.

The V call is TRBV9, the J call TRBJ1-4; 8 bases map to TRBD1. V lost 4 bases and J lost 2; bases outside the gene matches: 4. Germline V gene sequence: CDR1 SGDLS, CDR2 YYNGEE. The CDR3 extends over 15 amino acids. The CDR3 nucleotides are TGTGCCAGCAGCCCACGGACAGGGACTAATGAAAAACTGTTTTTT. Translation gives CASSPRTGTNEKLFF.

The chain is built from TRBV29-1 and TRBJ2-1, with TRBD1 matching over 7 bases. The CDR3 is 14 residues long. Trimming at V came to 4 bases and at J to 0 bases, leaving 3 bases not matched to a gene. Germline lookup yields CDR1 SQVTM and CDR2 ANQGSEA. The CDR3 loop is CSVVDRSSYNEQFF. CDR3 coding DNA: TGCAGCGTTGTGGACAGGAGCTCCTACAATGAGCAGTTCTTC.

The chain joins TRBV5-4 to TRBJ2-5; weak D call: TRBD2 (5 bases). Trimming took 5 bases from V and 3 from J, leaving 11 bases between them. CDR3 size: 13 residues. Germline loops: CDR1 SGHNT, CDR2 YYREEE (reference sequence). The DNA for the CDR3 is TGTGCCAGCAGAATGGGGAGCGAAGAGACCCAGTACTTC. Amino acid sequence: CASRMGSEETQYF.

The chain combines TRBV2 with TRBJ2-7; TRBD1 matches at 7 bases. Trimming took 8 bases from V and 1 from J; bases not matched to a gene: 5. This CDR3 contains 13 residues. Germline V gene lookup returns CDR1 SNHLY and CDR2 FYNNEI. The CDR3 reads CASLGDSSYEQYF. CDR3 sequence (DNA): TGTGCCAGCTTGGGGGACAGTTCCTACGAGCAGTACTTC. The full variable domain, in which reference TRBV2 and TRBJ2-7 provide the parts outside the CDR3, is EPEVTQTPSHQVTQMGQEVILRCVPISNHLYFYWYRQILGQKVEFLVSFYNNEISEKSEIFDDQFSVERPDGSNFTLKIRSTKLEDSAMYFCASLGDSSYEQYFGPGTRLTVT.

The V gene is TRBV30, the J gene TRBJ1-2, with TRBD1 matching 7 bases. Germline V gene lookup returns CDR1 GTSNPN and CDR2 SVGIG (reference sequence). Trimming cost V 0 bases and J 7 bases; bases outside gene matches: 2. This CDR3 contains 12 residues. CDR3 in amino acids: CAWSVGGFGYTF. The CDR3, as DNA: TGTGCCTGGAGTGTAGGGGGCTTTGGCTACACCTTC.